These 20 T cell receptor beta chains were sequenced from one sample in a study of beta chain features in type 1 diabetes. Study results and limitations: A moderate, significant TCRB CDR3 shortening appeared in type 1 diabetes across four CD4+ subsets.

These TCRs' antigens remain unknown. Expressed TCRB transcripts were sequenced because the isolated RNA had all been reverse transcribed beforehand. The protocol was immunoSEQ multiplex PCR, while the TCRdb copy is restricted to in-frame clones and leaves out a portion. Seen here are 300,000 to 400,000 clones, around a tenth observed once, and the top ten hold about 0.6%. The sequenced sample consisted of central memory CD4+ T cells from blood. The receptors stem from a man aged 30 to 45 with type 1 diabetes.

With respect to this clone: Additional DNA sequences in this sample encode the identical CDR3. The V and J genes are TRBV6-5 and TRBJ2-7, with D maybe TRBD1 (6 bases). The V and J ends lost 6 bases and 0 bases respectively, with 15 bases between them. The CDR3 is 15 residues long. Germline CDR1 MNHEY, CDR2 SVGAGI. This chain's CDR3 is CASSPGTPSSYEQYF. The DNA of the CDR3 is TGTGCCAGCAGCCCCGGGACACCCTCCTCCTACGAGCAGTACTTC.

This clone was detected only a few times. This chain joins TRBV27 and TRBJ2-7; D is ambiguous. V lost 6 bases and J lost 5, with 17 bases in between. Germline CDR1 and CDR2: MNHEY and SMNVEV (reference sequence). The CDR3 runs to 14 residues. The CDR3 region is CASRGETWANEQYF. In DNA form, the CDR3 reads TGTGCCAGCAGAGGCGAGACGTGGGCGAACGAGCAGTACTTC.

The rearrangement links TRBV25-1 to TRBJ1-1; D is perhaps TRBD1 (6 bases). V was clipped by 0 bases and J by 6 bases, with 11 bases between them. This CDR3 contains 14 residues. CDR1 is MGHDK, CDR2 SYGVNS, per germline. CDR3 amino acids: CASSEYYRAAEAFF. The DNA of the CDR3 is TGTGCCAGCAGTGAATATTACAGGGCGGCTGAAGCTTTCTTT.

This clone appeared a few times. The V gene is TRBV5-6, the J gene TRBJ1-1; D uncertain. The CDR3 has 15 residues. Germline CDR1 is SGHDT and CDR2 is YYEEEE. V was cut by 3 bases and J by 1 base, with 13 bases left in between. The CDR3 here is CASSSRLTSNTEAFF. The CDR3 DNA sequence: TGTGCCAGCAGCTCCCGCCTTACGTCGAACACTGAAGCTTTCTTT.

V gene TRBV2 combines with J gene TRBJ1-4; no definite D call. The CDR3 totals 11 residues. V lost 3 bases and J 8 bases, leaving 4 bases between the germline ends. In germline, CDR1 is SNHLY, CDR2 FYNNEI. The CDR3 is CASSDGEKLFF. In DNA form, the CDR3 reads TGTGCCAGCAGTGATGGAGAAAAACTGTTTTTT.

The V and J genes are TRBV11-1 and TRBJ2-2, with 13 bases fitting TRBD2. CDR1 is SGHAT, CDR2 FQDESV, per germline (reference sequence). V shed 5 bases, J shed 6 bases, and the junction held 3 bases outside the gene matches. The CDR3 totals 15 residues. This CDR3 is CASSRTSGSPGELFF. In DNA form, the CDR3 reads TGTGCCAGCAGCCGGACTAGCGGGAGTCCCGGGGAGCTGTTTTTT.

This clone was detected only a few times. The rearrangement links TRBV11-1 to TRBJ2-3; 9 positions agree with TRBD2. The V gene end was trimmed by 3 bases and the J gene end by 2 bases; junction bases not matched to a gene: 12. Germline CDR1 is SGHAT and CDR2 is FQDESV (reference sequence). This CDR3 region has 18 residues. The CDR3 reads CASSLEPLAGVPTDTQYF. The DNA for the CDR3 is TGTGCCAGCAGCTTGGAGCCACTAGCGGGTGTTCCCACAGATACGCAGTATTTT.

This chain uses TRBV4-1 with TRBJ2-1; D uncertain. Deletions cut 0 bases from V and 0 bases from J, with 9 bases between. Germline V CDR1 and CDR2: MGHRA, YSYEKL. The CDR3 extends over 16 amino acids. In DNA form, the CDR3 reads TGCGCCAGCAGCCAAGACACTACGAGCTCCTACAATGAGCAGTTCTTC. It specifies CASSQDTTSSYNEQFF.

This clone was observed many times. The genes are TRBV7-2 and TRBJ2-6; the D gene is possibly TRBD2 (7 bases). The germline CDR1 and CDR2 sequences are SGHTA and FQGNSA. The CDR3 runs to 15 residues. V was clipped by 7 bases and J by 2 bases, with 12 bases between them. The CDR3 reads CASTEGGAGANVLTF. The CDR3 region has the DNA TGTGCCAGCACCGAGGGGGGGGCTGGGGCCAACGTCCTGACTTTC.

This clone was found many times. V usage is TRBV5-4 and J usage is TRBJ2-2; D ambiguous. V shed 2 bases and J shed 2 bases, with 10 bases lying between them. CDR3 length equals 15 residues. From germline, CDR1 is SGHNT and CDR2 YYREEE (reference sequence). The chain's CDR3 is CASSFPILNTGELFF. The CDR3 DNA sequence: TGTGCCAGCAGCTTCCCAATTCTCAACACCGGGGAGCTGTTTTTT.

About this clone: The junction and the germline gene differ at one end; a read error may be behind it. This chain links TRBV6-6 with TRBJ2-3; D is possibly TRBD1 (6 bases). The CDR3 totals 11 residues. CDR1 is MNHNY and CDR2 is SVGAGI in the germline V gene (reference sequence). CDR3 DNA sequence: TGTGCCATCAGTGGGCAGGGGCCGCAGTATTTT. Its protein is CAISGQGPQYF.

V gene TRBV28 combines with J gene TRBJ1-1, with 12 bases fitting TRBD1. This CDR3 spans 14 amino acids. Germline loops: CDR1 MDHEN, CDR2 SYDVKM. The V and J ends lost 6 bases and 4 bases, in that order; junction bases with no gene match: 3. CDR3 DNA sequence: TGTGCCAGCAGGGGACAGGGGGCGGTCACTGAAGCTTTCTTT. Protein sequence: CASRGQGAVTEAFF.

V usage is TRBV30 and J usage is TRBJ2-6; possibly TRBD1 or TRBD2 for D (5 bases each). Germline loops: CDR1 GTSNPN, CDR2 SVGIG (reference sequence). The CDR3 is made up of 15 amino acids. Trimming pared 1 base from V and 4 bases from J, leaving 11 bases between. The CDR3 DNA reads TGTGCCTGGAGTGCCGGGACCGAAGGGGCCAACGTCCTGACTTTC. Translated, it gives CAWSAGTEGANVLTF.

The rearrangement links TRBV28 to TRBJ2-7, with 7 bases that match TRBD1. Per germline, CDR1 MDHEN and CDR2 SYDVKM. The J segment lost 0 bases and the V segment lost 8 bases, leaving 10 bases of the junction unmatched. This CDR3 region has 15 residues. The CDR3 coding sequence is TGTGCCAGCCTTTCTGGACAGGCGAGCTCCTACGAGCAGTACTTC. This sequence encodes CASLSGQASSYEQYF.

This clone has just one count. J is TRBJ1-1 and V is TRBV6-1; tentative D call: TRBD1 (6 bases). The V gene's germline CDR1 is MNHNS and CDR2 SASEGT. V lost 6 bases and J 8 bases, leaving 16 bases between the germline ends. The CDR3 has 13 residues. The DNA of the CDR3 is TGTGCCAGCAGCCACAGAGACAGGCTGGAAGCTTTCTTT. This encodes CASSHRDRLEAFF.

This chain uses TRBV7-6 with TRBJ1-6; no reliable D call. CDR1 SGHVS and CDR2 FNYEAQ come from the germline V gene. Trimming stripped 1 base from V and 7 bases from J, with 14 bases between. This CDR3 spans 16 amino acids. The CDR3 region is CASSLDTPAANSPLHF. CDR3 DNA sequence: TGTGCCAGCAGCTTAGATACTCCGGCAGCCAATTCACCCCTCCACTTT.

The chain is built from TRBV30 and TRBJ2-3; no definite D call. CDR3 length: 12 amino acids. Trimming took 2 bases from V and 4 from J, leaving 7 bases between them. Germline V CDR1 and CDR2: GTSNPN, SVGIG (reference sequence). Here the CDR3 reads CAWSPSSDTQYF. As DNA, the CDR3 is TGTGCCTGGAGTCCTTCCTCAGATACGCAGTATTTT.

V usage is TRBV7-8 and J usage is TRBJ2-3; D possibly corresponds to TRBD1 (5 bases). Germline V lookup: CDR1 SGHVS, CDR2 FQNEAQ. The CDR3 extends over 13 amino acids. V was shortened by 4 bases and J by 8 bases, with 13 bases between the two germline ends. This CDR3 is CASSSGPQGTQYF. The CDR3 bases are TGTGCCAGCAGCTCCGGGCCGCAGGGTACGCAGTATTTT.

The CDR3 bases are TGCGCCAGCAGCTCTATAGCGGGTGGGACAGATACGCAGTATTTT. This sequence encodes CASSSIAGGTDTQYF. The chain joins TRBV5-1 to TRBJ2-3, with TRBD2 identical over 7 bases. The germline CDR1 and CDR2 sequences are SGHRS and YFSETQ. J was trimmed by 3 bases and V by 3 bases; bases with no gene match: 7. CDR3 length: 15 amino acids.

The V and J genes are TRBV6-5 and TRBJ2-5, with D perhaps matching TRBD2 (5 bases). The CDR3 sequence is 12 residues long. Trimming cost V 10 bases and J 2 bases, with 11 bases left between them. CDR1 and CDR2 (germline): MNHEY, SVGAGI. In nucleotides, the CDR3 is TGTGCCATCGGCGGGCAGCAAGAGACCCAGTACTTC. This translates into CAIGGQQETQYF.